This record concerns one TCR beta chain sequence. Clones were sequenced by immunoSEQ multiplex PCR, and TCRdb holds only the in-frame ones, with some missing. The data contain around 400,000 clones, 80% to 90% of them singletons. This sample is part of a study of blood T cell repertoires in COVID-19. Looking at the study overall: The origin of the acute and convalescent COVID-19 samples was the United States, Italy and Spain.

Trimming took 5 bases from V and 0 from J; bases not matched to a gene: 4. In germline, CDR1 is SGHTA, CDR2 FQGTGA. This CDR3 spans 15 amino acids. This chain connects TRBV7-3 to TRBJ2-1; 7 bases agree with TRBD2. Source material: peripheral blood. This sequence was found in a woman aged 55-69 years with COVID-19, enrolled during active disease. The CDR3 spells CASSPAGSSYNEQFF. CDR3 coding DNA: TGTGCCAGCAGCCCAGCGGGGTCCTCCTACAATGAGCAGTTCTTC.